In its sample, the clone carrying this T cell receptor beta chain was seen many times. Its antigen is as yet unknown. Researchers took RNA transcripts and amplified the TCR beta CDR3 regions from them. A first-round RT-PCR of the TCR CDR3 used the HTBI primer set. MiXCR, applied by TCRdb to the multiplex PCR reads, yields one record per CDR3 protein. The table shows roughly 500,000 distinct CDR3 sequences, with just over 45% occurring only once. The diagnoses drew upon clinical symptoms, serum thyroxine and TRAb, thyroid ultrasound and orbital computed tomography. The data originate from a study of T cells in Graves' hyperthyroidism and ophthalmopathy. General study findings and limits: Stable hyperthyroidism and ophthalmopathy were separated using 13 V-J signatures. In validation, the model predicted ophthalmopathy. These predictions came a median roughly six months before onset. Blood shared most expanded thyroid clonotypes above 0.001.

The V gene lost 0 bases and the J gene lost 1 base, with 15 bases spanning the gap. CDR1 and CDR2 from the germline V gene are SEHNR and FQNEAQ (reference sequence). CDR3 length: 18 amino acids. This sequence joins TRBV7-9 and TRBJ2-2, with D uncertain. The sequenced material came from peripheral blood or thyroid tissue (not recorded which). The receptor was isolated from an adult woman with Graves' disease, either hyperthyroidism or ophthalmopathy (not recorded which). The CDR3 loop is CASSLAVRYLLNTGELFF. The CDR3 bases are TGTGCCAGCAGCTTAGCGGTTCGCTACCTCTTGAACACCGGGGAGCTGTTTTTT.